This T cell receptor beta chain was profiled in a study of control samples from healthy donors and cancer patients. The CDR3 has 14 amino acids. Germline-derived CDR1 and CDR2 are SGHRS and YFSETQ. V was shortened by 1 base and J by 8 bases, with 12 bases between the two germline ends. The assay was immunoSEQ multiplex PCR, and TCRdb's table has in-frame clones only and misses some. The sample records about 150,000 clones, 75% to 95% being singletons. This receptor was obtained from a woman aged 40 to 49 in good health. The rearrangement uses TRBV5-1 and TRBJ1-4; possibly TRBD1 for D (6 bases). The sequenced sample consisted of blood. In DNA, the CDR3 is TGCGCCAGCAGCTTGACAGGGTCGGAAGAAAAACTGTTTTTT. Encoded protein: CASSLTGSEEKLFF.